Reported below is one T cell receptor (beta chain). These data are taken from a study of blood T cell repertoires in COVID-19. Overall study: The cDNA or gDNA used as material had been derived from T cells, B-cell-depleted T cells, or PBMCs.

This CDR3 contains 14 residues. Per the germline V gene, CDR1 is MNHNY and CDR2 is SVGAGI (reference sequence). The V gene end was trimmed by 5 bases and the J gene end by 9 bases; junction bases not matched to a gene: 6. The authors' processing: Amplification from reference gene primers served as the basis for estimated nucleated cell counts. Only in-frame clones appear in the TCRdb table, and some are missing; sequencing was by immunoSEQ multiplex PCR. V and J calls and clone size are as listed in that table; D and trimming were resolved from the DNA. The table records tens of thousands of clones, 90% of them present only once.

The receptor comes from a human donor in a cohort sampled during active COVID-19. Sequenced input: peripheral blood. The chain uses TRBV6-6 and TRBJ2-1; 11 bases line up with TRBD2. The chain's CDR3 is CASSTGLAVGEQFF. CDR3 bases: TGTGCCAGCAGTACGGGACTAGCGGTCGGTGAGCAGTTCTTC.